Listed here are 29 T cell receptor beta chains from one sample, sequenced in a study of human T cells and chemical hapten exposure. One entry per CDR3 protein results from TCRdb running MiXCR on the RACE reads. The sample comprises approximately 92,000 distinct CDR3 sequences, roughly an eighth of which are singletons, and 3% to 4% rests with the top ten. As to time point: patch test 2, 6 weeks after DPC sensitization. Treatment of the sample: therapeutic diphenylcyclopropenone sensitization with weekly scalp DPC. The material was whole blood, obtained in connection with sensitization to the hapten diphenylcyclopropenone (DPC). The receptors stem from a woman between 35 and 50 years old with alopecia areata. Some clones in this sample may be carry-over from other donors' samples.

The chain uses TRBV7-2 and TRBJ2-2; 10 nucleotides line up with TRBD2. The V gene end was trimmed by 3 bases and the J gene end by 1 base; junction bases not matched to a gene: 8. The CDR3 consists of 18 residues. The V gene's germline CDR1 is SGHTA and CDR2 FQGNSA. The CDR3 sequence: CASSLRLAGEKNTGELFF. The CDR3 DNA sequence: TGTGCCAGCAGCTTGAGGCTAGCGGGGGAGAAGAACACCGGGGAGCTGTTTTTT.

CDR3 protein: CASSATGTPNQPQHF. The CDR3 DNA is TGTGCCAGCAGTGCAACCGGGACCCCAAATCAGCCCCAGCATTTT. The rearrangement joins TRBV25-1 to TRBJ1-5; the D gene is possibly TRBD1 (5 bases). Germline CDR1 MGHDK, CDR2 SYGVNS. There are 15 residues in the CDR3. Trimming took off 4 bases at V and 4 bases at J, with 14 bases between the two ends.

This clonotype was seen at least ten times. The CDR3 coding sequence is TGCAGCGTTCCTACAGGGGCGGCGGGCTACACCTTC. Translating it yields CSVPTGAAGYTF. This chain uses TRBV29-1 with TRBJ1-2; 7 bases fit TRBD1. CDR1 and CDR2 (germline): SQVTM, ANQGSEA. CDR3 length: 12 residues. Trimming removed 5 bases from V and 8 bases from J; junction bases left unmatched: 8. The full variable domain, completed using reference TRBV29-1 and TRBJ1-2, is SAVISQKPSRDICQRGTSLTIQCQVDSQVTMMFWYRQQPGQSLTLIATANQGSEATYESGFVIDKFPISRPNLTFSTLTVSNMSPEDSSIYLCSVPTGAAGYTFGSGTRLTVV.

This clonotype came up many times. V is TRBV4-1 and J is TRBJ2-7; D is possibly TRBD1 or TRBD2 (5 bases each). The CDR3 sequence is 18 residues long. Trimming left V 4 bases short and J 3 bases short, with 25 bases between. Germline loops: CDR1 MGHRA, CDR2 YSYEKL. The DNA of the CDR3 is TGCGCCAGCAGCCCAGGGACCCACGGACGCCGGATAGACTACGAGCAGTACTTC. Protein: CASSPGTHGRRIDYEQYF.

Here the CDR3 reads CASSLSGPGYGYTF. The CDR3 nucleotides are TGTGCCAGCAGTTTATCAGGGCCGGGATATGGCTACACCTTC. This sequence joins TRBV28 and TRBJ1-2; perhaps TRBD1 as D (5 bases). The germline V and J ends were trimmed by 1 base and 5 bases, with 11 bases remaining between them. The germline V gene has CDR1 MDHEN and CDR2 SYDVKM. The CDR3 consists of 14 residues.

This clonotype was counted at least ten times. The chain's CDR3 is CASSLGTQYF. The CDR3 nucleotides read TGTGCCAGCAGCTTGGGTACGCAGTATTTT. This sequence joins TRBV6-1 and TRBJ2-3; D is unresolved. The CDR3 is 10 residues long. Trimming removed 6 bases at V and 8 bases at J, with 6 bases between. Germline V gene data show CDR1 as MNHNS and CDR2 as SASEGT.

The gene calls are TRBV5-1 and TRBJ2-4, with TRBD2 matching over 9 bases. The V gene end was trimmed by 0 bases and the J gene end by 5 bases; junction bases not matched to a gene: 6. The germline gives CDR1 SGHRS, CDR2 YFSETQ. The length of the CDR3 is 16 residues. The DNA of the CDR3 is TGCGCCAGCAGCTTGGCCGCTAGCGGGATCCAAAACATTCAGTACTTC. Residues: CASSLAASGIQNIQYF. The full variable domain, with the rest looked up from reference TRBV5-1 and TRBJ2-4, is KAGVTQTPRYLIKTRGQQVTLSCSPISGHRSVSWYQQTPGQGLQFLFEYFSETQRNKGNFPGRFSGRQFSNSRSEMNVSTLELGDSALYLCASSLAASGIQNIQYFGAGTRLSVL.

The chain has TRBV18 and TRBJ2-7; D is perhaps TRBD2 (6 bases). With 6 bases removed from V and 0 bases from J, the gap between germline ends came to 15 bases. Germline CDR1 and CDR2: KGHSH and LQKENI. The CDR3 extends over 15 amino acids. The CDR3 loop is CASSEAGGASYEQYF. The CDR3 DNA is TGTGCCAGCTCCGAAGCAGGCGGGGCCTCCTACGAGCAGTACTTC.

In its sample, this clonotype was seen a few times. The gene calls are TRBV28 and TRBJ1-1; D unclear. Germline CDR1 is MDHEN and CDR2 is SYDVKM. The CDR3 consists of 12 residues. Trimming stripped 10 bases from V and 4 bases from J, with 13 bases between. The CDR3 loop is CATRSKGTEAFF. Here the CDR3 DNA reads TGTGCCACCCGTAGTAAGGGCACTGAAGCTTTCTTT.

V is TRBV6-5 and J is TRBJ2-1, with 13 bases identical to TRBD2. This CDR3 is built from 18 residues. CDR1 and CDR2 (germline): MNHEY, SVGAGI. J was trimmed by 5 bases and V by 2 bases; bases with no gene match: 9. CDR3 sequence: CASSYGGLAGDNDNEQFF. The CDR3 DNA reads TGTGCCAGCAGTTACGGAGGACTAGCGGGAGATAACGACAATGAGCAGTTCTTC.

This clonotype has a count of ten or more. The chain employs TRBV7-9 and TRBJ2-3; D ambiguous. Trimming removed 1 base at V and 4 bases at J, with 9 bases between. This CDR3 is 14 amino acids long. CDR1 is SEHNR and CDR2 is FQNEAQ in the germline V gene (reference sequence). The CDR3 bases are TGTGCCAGCAGCTTAGGGCCCGGTCCAGATACGCAGTATTTT. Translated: CASSLGPGPDTQYF.

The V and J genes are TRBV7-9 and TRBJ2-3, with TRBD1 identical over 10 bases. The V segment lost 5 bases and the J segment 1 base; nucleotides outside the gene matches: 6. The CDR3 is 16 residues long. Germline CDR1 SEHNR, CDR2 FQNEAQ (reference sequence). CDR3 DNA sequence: TGTGCCAGCAGCCTCGGACAGGGGGTGGGCACAGATACGCAGTATTTT. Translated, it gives CASSLGQGVGTDTQYF.

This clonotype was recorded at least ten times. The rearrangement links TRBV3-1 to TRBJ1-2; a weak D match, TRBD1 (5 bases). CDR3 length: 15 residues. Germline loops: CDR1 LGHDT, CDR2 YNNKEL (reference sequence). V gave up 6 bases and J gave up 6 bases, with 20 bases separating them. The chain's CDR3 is CASRTGHNRANGYTF. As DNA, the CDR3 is TGTGCCAGCAGGACCGGACACAATCGGGCGAATGGCTACACCTTC. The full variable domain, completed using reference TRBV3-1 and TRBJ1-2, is DTAVSQTPKYLVTQMGNDKSIKCEQNLGHDTMYWYKQDSKKFLKIMFSYNNKELIINETVPNRFSPKSPDKAHLNLHINSLELGDSAVYFCASRTGHNRANGYTFGSGTRLTVV.

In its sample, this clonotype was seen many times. CDR3 nucleotide sequence: TGTGCCAGCAGCGTCTTCGCAGGGTACAAGGGCACAGATACGCAGTATTTT. This encodes CASSVFAGYKGTDTQYF. The chain combines TRBV7-2 with TRBJ2-3, with a tentative D call TRBD1 (5 bases). This CDR3 is built from 17 residues. The germline CDR1 and CDR2 sequences are SGHTA and FQGNSA. Trimming shortened V by 5 bases and J by 1 base, and 19 bases separated the two germline ends.

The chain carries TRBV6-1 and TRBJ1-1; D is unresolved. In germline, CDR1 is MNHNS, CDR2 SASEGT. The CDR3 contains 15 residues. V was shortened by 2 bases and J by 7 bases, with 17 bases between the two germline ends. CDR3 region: CASSEKRIPWGEAFF. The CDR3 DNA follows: TGTGCCAGCAGTGAAAAGCGTATCCCTTGGGGTGAAGCTTTCTTT.

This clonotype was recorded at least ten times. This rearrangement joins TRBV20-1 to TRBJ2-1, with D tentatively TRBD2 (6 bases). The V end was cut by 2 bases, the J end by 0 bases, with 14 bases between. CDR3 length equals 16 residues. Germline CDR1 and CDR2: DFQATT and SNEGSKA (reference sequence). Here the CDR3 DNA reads TGCAGTGCTAGACCGCCCGGCGGGATCTCCTACAATGAGCAGTTCTTC. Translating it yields CSARPPGGISYNEQFF.

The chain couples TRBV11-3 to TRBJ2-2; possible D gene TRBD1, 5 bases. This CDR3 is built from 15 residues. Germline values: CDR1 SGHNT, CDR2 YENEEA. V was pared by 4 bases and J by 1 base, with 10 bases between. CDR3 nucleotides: TGTGCCAGCAGCTCGCGACAGAGGAACACCGGGGAGCTGTTTTTT. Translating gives CASSSRQRNTGELFF.

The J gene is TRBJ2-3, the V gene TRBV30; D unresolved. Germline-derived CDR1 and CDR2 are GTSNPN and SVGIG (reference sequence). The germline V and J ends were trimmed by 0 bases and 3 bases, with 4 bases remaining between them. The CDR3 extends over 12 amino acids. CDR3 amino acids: CAWSVGTDTQYF. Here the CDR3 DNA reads TGTGCCTGGAGTGTAGGAACAGATACGCAGTATTTT.

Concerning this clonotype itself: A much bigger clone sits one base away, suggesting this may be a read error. The CDR3 protein is CASSNAVTSNEQFF. CDR3 coding DNA: TGTGCCAGCAGTAACGCCGTGACTAGCAATGAGCAGTTCTTC. This sequence joins TRBV6-2 or TRBV6-3 and TRBJ2-1; TRBD2 is a possible D gene (6 bases). V was trimmed by 5 bases and J by 6 bases, leaving 14 bases between them. The length of the CDR3 is 14 residues. Germline V gene sequence: CDR1 MNHEY, CDR2 SVGEGT.

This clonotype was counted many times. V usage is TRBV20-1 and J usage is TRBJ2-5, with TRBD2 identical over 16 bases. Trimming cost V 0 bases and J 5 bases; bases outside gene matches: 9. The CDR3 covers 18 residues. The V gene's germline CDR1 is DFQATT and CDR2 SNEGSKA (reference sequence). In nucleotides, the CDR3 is TGCAGTGCTAGAGATTGGGGACTAGCGGGGGGGCCGCCGGAGACCCAGTACTTC. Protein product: CSARDWGLAGGPPETQYF.

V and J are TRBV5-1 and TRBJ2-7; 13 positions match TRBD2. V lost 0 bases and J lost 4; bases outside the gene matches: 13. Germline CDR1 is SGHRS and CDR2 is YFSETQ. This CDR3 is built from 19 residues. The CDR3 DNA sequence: TGCGCCAGCAGCTTGGCCGAGCGGAGGACTAGCGGGAGTTCGTACGAGCAGTACTTC. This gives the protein CASSLAERRTSGSSYEQYF. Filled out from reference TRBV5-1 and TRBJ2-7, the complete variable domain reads KAGVTQTPRYLIKTRGQQVTLSCSPISGHRSVSWYQQTPGQGLQFLFEYFSETQRNKGNFPGRFSGRQFSNSRSEMNVSTLELGDSALYLCASSLAERRTSGSSYEQYFGPGTRLTVT.

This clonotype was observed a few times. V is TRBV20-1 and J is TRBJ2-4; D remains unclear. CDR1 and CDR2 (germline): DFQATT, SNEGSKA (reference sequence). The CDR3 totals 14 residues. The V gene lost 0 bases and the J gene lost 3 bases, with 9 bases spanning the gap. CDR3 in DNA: TGCAGTGCTAGAGACCCTTGGGGCAAAAACATTCAGTACTTC. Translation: CSARDPWGKNIQYF.

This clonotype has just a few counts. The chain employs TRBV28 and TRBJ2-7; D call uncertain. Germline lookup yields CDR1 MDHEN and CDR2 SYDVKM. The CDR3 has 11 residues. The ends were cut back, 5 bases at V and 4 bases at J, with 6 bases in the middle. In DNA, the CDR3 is TGTGCCAGCAGTCATGAATACGAGCAGTACTTC. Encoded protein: CASSHEYEQYF.

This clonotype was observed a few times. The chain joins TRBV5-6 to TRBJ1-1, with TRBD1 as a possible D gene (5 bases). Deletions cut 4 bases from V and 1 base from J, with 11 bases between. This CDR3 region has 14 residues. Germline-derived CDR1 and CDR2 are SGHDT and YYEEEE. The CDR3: CASSHPTGNTEAFF. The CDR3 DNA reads TGTGCCAGCAGCCACCCTACAGGGAACACTGAAGCTTTCTTT.

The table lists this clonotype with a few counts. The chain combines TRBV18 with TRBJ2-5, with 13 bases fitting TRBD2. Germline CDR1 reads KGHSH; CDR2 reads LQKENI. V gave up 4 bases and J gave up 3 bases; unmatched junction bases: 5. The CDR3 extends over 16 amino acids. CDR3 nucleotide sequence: TGTGCCAGCTCACAACGACTAGCGGGGGGCGAAGAGACCCAGTACTTC. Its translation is CASSQRLAGGEETQYF.

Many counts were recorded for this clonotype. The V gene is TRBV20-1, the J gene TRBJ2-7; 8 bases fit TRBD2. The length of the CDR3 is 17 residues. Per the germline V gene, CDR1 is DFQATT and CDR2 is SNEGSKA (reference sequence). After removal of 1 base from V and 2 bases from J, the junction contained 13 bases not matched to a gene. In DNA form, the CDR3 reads TGCAGTGCTAGAGCAATCGACTATCCGGGAGGGCCCTACGAGCAGTACTTC. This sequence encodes CSARAIDYPGGPYEQYF.

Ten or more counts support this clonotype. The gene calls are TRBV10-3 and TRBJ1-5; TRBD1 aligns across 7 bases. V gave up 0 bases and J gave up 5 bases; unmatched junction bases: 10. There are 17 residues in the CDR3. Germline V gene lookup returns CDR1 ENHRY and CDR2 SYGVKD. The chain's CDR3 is CAISESWETGFHQPQHF. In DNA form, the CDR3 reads TGTGCCATCAGTGAGTCCTGGGAGACAGGGTTTCATCAGCCCCAGCATTTT.

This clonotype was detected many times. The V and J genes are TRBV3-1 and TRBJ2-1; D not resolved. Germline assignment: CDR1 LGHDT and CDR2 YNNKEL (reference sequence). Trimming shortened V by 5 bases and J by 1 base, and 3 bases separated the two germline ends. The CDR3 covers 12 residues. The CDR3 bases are TGTGCCAGCAGCGCTTCCTACAATGAGCAGTTCTTC. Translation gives CASSASYNEQFF.

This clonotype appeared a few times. The CDR3 here is CASSPRDREKLFF. The CDR3 DNA reads TGTGCCAGCAGTCCGAGGGACAGAGAAAAACTGTTTTTT. The chain couples TRBV12-3 or TRBV12-4 to TRBJ1-4, with TRBD1 matching over 7 bases. The CDR3 has 13 residues. The junction had 5 bases not matched to a gene; V was cut back by 5 bases and J by 8 bases.